The T cell receptor beta chain described here comes from a study of response to subunit inactivated influenza vaccine. Overall study findings and caveats: The authors offered the suggestion that each seasonal influenza vaccination recruits few new T cells.

TCRdb re-called the RT-PCR reads with MiXCR, one entry per CDR3 protein. The sample yields about 570,000 distinct CDR3 sequences, roughly 10% seen once. Of note for this clonotype: Its antigen is not identified.

The J segment lost 4 bases and the V segment lost 6 bases, leaving 9 bases of the junction unmatched. The CDR3 spans 15 residues. CDR1 and CDR2 (germline): SGHTA, FQGNSA. The chain is built from TRBV7-2 and TRBJ2-3; 8 bases align to TRBD1. This sample comprised PBMCs from blood, obtained on the day of vaccination. The clonotype originates from a man in his fifties who received an inactivated influenza vaccine. The CDR3 DNA follows: TGTGCCAGCAGATCTAGGACAGGGAAAGCAGATACGCAGTATTTT. Its protein is CASRSRTGKADTQYF.